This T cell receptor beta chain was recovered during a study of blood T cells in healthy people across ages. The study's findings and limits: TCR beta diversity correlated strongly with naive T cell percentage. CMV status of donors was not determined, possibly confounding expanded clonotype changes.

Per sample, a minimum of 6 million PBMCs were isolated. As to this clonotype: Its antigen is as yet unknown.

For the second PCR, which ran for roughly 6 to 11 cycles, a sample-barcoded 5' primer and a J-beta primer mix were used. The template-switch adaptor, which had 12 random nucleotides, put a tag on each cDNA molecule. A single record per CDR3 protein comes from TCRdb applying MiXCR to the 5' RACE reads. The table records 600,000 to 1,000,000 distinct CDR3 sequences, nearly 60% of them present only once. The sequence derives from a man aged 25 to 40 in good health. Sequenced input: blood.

The CDR3 loop is CSARDPKNLAGGLNEQFF. DNA for the CDR3: TGCAGTGCCCGCGACCCAAAAAACCTAGCGGGAGGTCTCAATGAGCAGTTCTTC. This rearrangement joins TRBV20-1 to TRBJ2-1; 11 bases are a match to TRBD2. Germline V gene lookup returns CDR1 DFQATT and CDR2 SNEGSKA (reference sequence). The CDR3 is 18 amino acids. The junction had 19 bases not matched to a gene; V was cut back by 6 bases and J by 6 bases.